This T cell receptor (beta chain) was recovered during a study of spatial heterogeneity in lung cancer. TCRdb passed the 5' RACE reads through MiXCR, listing each CDR3 protein once. Of some 41,000 distinct CDR3 sequences in the sample, around 6.8% were seen once. As for time point: sample taken at primary tumor resection. There are 14 residues in the CDR3. Germline assignment: CDR1 LGHDT and CDR2 YNNKEL (reference sequence). V dropped 1 base and J dropped 7 bases, with 13 bases sitting between them. J is TRBJ2-5 and V is TRBV3-1; tentatively, D is TRBD2 (5 bases). This sample comprised PBMCs, obtained at surgery. This clonotype was sampled from a female donor with early-stage non-small cell lung cancer. CDR3 coding DNA: TGTGCCAGCAGCCAAGTAATCCAAAGCGGGACCCAGTACTTC. Protein sequence: CASSQVIQSGTQYF.